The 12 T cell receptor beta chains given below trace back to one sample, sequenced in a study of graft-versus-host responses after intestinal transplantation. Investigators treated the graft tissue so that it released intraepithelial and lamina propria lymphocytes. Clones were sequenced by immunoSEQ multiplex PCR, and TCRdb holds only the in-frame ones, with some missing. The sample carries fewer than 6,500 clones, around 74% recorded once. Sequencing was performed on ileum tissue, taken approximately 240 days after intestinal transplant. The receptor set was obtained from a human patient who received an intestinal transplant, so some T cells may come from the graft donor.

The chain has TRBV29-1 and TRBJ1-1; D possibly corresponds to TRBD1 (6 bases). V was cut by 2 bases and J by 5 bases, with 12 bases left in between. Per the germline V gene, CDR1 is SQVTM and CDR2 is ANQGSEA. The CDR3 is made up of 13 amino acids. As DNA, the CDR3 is TGCAGCGTTGAAAGAGGACAGAGGACTGAAGCTTTCTTT. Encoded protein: CSVERGQRTEAFF.

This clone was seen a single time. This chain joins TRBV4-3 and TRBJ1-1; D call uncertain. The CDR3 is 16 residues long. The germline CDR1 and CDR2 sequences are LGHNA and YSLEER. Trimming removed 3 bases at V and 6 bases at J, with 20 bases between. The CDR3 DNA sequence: TGCGCCAGCAGCCATCTCGTGAAGGAGGGCGCGGCTGAAGCTTTCTTT. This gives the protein CASSHLVKEGAAEAFF.

The chain's CDR3 is CASSQEQRQGSSYEQYF. The DNA of the CDR3 is TGTGCCAGCAGCCAAGAGCAACGACAGGGATCCTCCTACGAGCAGTACTTC. This sequence joins TRBV5-6 and TRBJ2-7, with 7 positions matching TRBD1. V dropped 4 bases and J dropped 0; count of bases not matched to a gene: 13. The CDR3 totals 17 residues. Germline lookup yields CDR1 SGHDT and CDR2 YYEEEE. The full variable domain, rest sourced from reference TRBV5-6 and TRBJ2-7, is DAGVTQSPTHLIKTRGQQVTLRCSPKSGHDTVSWYQQALGQGPQFIFQYYEEEERQRGNFPDRFSGHQFPNYSSELNVNALLLGDSALYLCASSQEQRQGSSYEQYFGPGTRLTVT.

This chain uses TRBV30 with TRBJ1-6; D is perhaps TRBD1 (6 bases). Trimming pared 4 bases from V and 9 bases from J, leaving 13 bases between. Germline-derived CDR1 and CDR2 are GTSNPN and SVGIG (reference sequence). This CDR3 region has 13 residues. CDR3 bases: TGTGCCTGGAACCCGGCAGGGGTTTCACCCCTCCACTTT. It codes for CAWNPAGVSPLHF. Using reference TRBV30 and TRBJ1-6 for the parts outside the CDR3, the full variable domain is SQTIHQWPATLVQPVGSPLSLECTVEGTSNPNLYWYRQAAGRGLQLLFYSVGIGQISSEVPQNLSASRPQDRQFILSSKKLLLSDSGFYLCAWNPAGVSPLHFGNGTRLTVT.

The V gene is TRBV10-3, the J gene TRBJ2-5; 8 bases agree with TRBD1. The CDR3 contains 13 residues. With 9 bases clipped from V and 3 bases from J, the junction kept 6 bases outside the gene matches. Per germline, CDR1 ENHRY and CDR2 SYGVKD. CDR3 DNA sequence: TGTGCCATAGGGACAGGAGGCGAAGAGACCCAGTACTTC. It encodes CAIGTGGEETQYF.

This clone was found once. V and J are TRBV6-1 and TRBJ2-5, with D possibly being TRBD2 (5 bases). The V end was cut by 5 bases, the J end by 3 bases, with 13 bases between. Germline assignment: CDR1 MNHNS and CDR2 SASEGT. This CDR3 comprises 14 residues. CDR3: CASSLDYKKETQYF. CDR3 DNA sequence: TGTGCCAGCAGTCTAGACTACAAAAAAGAGACCCAGTACTTC.

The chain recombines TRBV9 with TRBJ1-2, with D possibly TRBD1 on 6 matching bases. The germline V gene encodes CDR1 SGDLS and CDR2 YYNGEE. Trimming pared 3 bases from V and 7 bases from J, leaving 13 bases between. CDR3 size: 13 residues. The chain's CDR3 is CASSAQGIGGYTF. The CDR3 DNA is TGTGCCAGCAGCGCCCAGGGGATCGGTGGCTACACCTTC.

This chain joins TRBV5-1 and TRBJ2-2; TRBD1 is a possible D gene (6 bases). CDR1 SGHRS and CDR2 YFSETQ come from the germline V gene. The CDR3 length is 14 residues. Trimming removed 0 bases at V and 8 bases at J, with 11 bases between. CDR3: CASSLANRVGELFF. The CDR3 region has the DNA TGCGCCAGCAGCTTGGCTAACAGGGTTGGGGAGCTGTTTTTT.

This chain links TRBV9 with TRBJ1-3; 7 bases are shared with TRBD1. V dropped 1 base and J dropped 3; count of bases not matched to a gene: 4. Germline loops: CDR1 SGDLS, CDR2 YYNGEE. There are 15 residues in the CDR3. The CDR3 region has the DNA TGTGCCAGCAGCGTAACACAGGGGAGTGGAAACACCATATATTTT. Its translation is CASSVTQGSGNTIYF. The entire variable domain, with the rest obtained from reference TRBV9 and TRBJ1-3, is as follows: DSGVTQTPKHLITATGQRVTLRCSPRSGDLSVYWYQQSLDQGLQFLIQYYNGEERAKGNILERFSAQQFPDLHSELNLSSLELGDSALYFCASSVTQGSGNTIYFGEGSWLTVV.

The CDR3 DNA sequence: TGTGCCAGCAGCTTGGATGGGGGTTTAGGGGTTTCACCCCTCCACTTT. Its protein product is CASSLDGGLGVSPLHF. The rearrangement joins TRBV5-4 to TRBJ1-6; D may be TRBD1 (5 bases). Per germline, CDR1 SGHNT and CDR2 YYREEE (reference sequence). V lost 0 bases, J lost 9 bases, and 16 bases lay in between. This CDR3 is built from 16 residues.

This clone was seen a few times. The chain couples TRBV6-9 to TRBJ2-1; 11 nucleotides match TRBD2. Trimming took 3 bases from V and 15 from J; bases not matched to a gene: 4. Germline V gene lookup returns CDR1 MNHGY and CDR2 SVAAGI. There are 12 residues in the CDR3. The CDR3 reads CASSYTTSGGFF. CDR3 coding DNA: TGTGCCAGCAGTTACACTACTAGCGGGGGGTTCTTC.

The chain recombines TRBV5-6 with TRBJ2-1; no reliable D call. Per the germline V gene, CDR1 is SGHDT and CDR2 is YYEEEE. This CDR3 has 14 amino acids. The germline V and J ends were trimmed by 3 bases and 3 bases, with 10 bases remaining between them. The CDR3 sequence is CASSSRFLYNEQFF. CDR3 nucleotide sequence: TGTGCCAGCAGCTCAAGGTTCCTCTACAATGAGCAGTTCTTC.